This passage covers 19 T cell receptor beta chains from one sample sequenced in a study of T cell changes during pregnancy in multiple sclerosis (dated by TCRdb to the late 2010s). Library generation was performed with the immunoSEQ multiplex PCR assay. Held by TCRdb, this immuneACCESS table contains in-frame sequences only and omits some clones. Under half of the omission traces to an unresolved V gene where checked; the cause of the rest is unknown. The sample data list tens of thousands of clones, and roughly 90% of these were observed just once. About 3.5% of the sample is taken by the ten largest. The starting material was CD4+ T cells from peripheral blood mononuclear cells, obtained in the first trimester of pregnancy. These TCRs come from a female donor in good health, enrolled as a control in a pregnancy study.

This chain links TRBV7-2 with TRBJ1-2; maybe TRBD1 (5 bases). Trimming stripped 1 base from V and 2 bases from J, with 20 bases between. This CDR3 is built from 18 residues. The germline CDR1 and CDR2 sequences are SGHTA and FQGNSA. This CDR3 reads CASSLVPGVGGFNYGYTF. In DNA, the CDR3 is TGTGCCAGCAGCTTAGTACCCGGGGTGGGGGGATTCAACTATGGCTACACCTTC.

The rearrangement links TRBV4-2 to TRBJ2-5; 10 bases line up with TRBD2. CDR1 LGHNA and CDR2 YNFKEQ come from the germline V gene. The CDR3 spans 16 residues. V dropped 4 bases and J dropped 1; count of bases not matched to a gene: 6. This CDR3 is CASSPERTSGQETQYF. The CDR3 nucleotides read TGTGCCAGCAGCCCCGAGAGGACTAGCGGCCAAGAGACCCAGTACTTC.

This clone came up a few times. The V and J genes are TRBV7-9 and TRBJ2-7; D gene unclear. In germline, CDR1 is SEHNR, CDR2 FQNEAQ (reference sequence). The CDR3 sequence is 14 residues long. V lost 1 base, J lost 1 base, and 8 bases lay in between. The CDR3 DNA reads as TGTGCCAGCAGCTTAGTGCACTCGTCCTACGAGCAGTACTTC. This codes for CASSLVHSSYEQYF.

The V and J genes are TRBV19 and TRBJ1-5; 8 nucleotides match TRBD1. Germline CDR1 and CDR2: LNHDA and SQIVND (reference sequence). CDR3 length: 14 residues. The J segment lost 4 bases and the V segment lost 6 bases, leaving 5 bases of the junction unmatched. The CDR3 sequence is CASRATGDNQPQHF. The CDR3 nucleotides are TGTGCCAGTAGGGCGACAGGGGATAATCAGCCCCAGCATTTT.

Here the CDR3 DNA reads TGTGCCAGTAGTAGTGGACTAGCAGCGAACACCGGGGAGCTGTTTTTT. It codes for CASSSGLAANTGELFF. This chain uses TRBV19 with TRBJ2-2; 8 positions match TRBD2. V was pared by 4 bases and J by 0 bases, with 4 bases of the junction left unmatched. This CDR3 is 16 amino acids long. Germline V CDR1 and CDR2: LNHDA, SQIVND (reference sequence).

V and J are TRBV27 and TRBJ2-1, with 13 bases matching TRBD2. CDR3 length: 18 amino acids. V was pared by 3 bases and J by 0 bases, with 5 bases of the junction left unmatched. CDR1 is MNHEY and CDR2 is SMNVEV in the germline V gene (reference sequence). The CDR3 is CASSFELAGGSSYNEQFF. The CDR3 DNA follows: TGTGCCAGCAGTTTTGAACTAGCGGGAGGGAGCTCCTACAATGAGCAGTTCTTC.

A single count supports this clone. The J gene is TRBJ2-7, the V gene TRBV2, with 7 bases aligning to TRBD2. The CDR3 runs 13 residues. V gave up 7 bases and J gave up 5 bases; unmatched junction bases: 8. The V gene's germline CDR1 is SNHLY and CDR2 FYNNEI. CDR3 nucleotide sequence: TGTGCCAGCAAGGGCGGGAGTTCGAACGAGCAGTACTTC. Its translation: CASKGGSSNEQYF.

This clone was counted a single time. The rearrangement uses TRBV4-3 and TRBJ2-3; TRBD1 aligns across 7 bases. V shed 0 bases, J shed 6 bases, and the junction held 12 bases outside the gene matches. The germline CDR1 and CDR2 sequences are LGHNA and YSLEER. The CDR3 has 17 amino acids. The CDR3 region has the DNA TGCGCCAGCAGCCAAGATTATAGGGACAGAGAATGGGATACGCAGTATTTT. Translating it yields CASSQDYRDREWDTQYF.

The rearrangement links TRBV5-1 to TRBJ2-3, with a tentative D call TRBD2 (6 bases). CDR1 is SGHRS and CDR2 is YFSETQ in the germline V gene. Trimming pared 1 base from V and 6 bases from J, leaving 12 bases between. This CDR3 comprises 14 residues. CDR3 sequence: CASSLRASADTQYF. The CDR3 DNA sequence: TGCGCCAGCAGCTTGAGGGCTAGCGCTGATACGCAGTATTTT. Looking up the rest from reference TRBV5-1 and TRBJ2-3 gives the full variable domain: KAGVTQTPRYLIKTRGQQVTLSCSPISGHRSVSWYQQTPGQGLQFLFEYFSETQRNKGNFPGRFSGRQFSNSRSEMNVSTLELGDSALYLCASSLRASADTQYFGPGTRLTVL.

This chain uses TRBV18 with TRBJ1-1; 7 bases fit TRBD1. The CDR3 has 15 residues. V lost 4 bases to trimming and J lost 1 base; unmatched junction nucleotides: 6. Germline loops: CDR1 KGHSH, CDR2 LQKENI. In nucleotides, the CDR3 is TGTGCCAGCTCACGATCCCAGGGGGGGAACACTGAAGCTTTCTTT. This encodes CASSRSQGGNTEAFF.

The chain is built from TRBV28 and TRBJ1-4; a weak D match, TRBD1 (6 bases). V lost 5 bases, J lost 8 bases, and 18 bases lay in between. The CDR3 contains 15 residues. The V gene's germline CDR1 is MDHEN and CDR2 SYDVKM. CDR3 loop: CASSPRTASGEKLFF. In DNA form, the CDR3 reads TGTGCCAGCAGTCCCAGGACAGCAAGTGGCGAAAAACTGTTTTTT.

The chain links TRBV5-5 to TRBJ1-2; TRBD1 agrees at 7 bases. Germline CDR1 is SGHKS and CDR2 is YYEKEE (reference sequence). This CDR3 spans 13 amino acids. V dropped 5 bases and J dropped 4; count of bases not matched to a gene: 5. The CDR3 nucleotides read TGTGCCAGCAGTATACAGGGGAGCTATGGCTACACCTTC. Translation gives CASSIQGSYGYTF.

The chain couples TRBV4-1 to TRBJ2-2; 10 bases are shared with TRBD2. Germline CDR1 reads MGHRA; CDR2 reads YSYEKL. CDR3 length equals 20 residues. V was pared by 0 bases and J by 4 bases, with 14 bases of the junction left unmatched. CDR3 nucleotides: TGCGCCAGCAGCCAAGATTCGGGGCTAGCGGGAGCTTCGGTCACCGGGGAGCTGTTTTTT. This encodes CASSQDSGLAGASVTGELFF.

With regard to this clone: Mismatch with germline at one junction end may stem from a read error. The chain has TRBV7-7 and TRBJ1-2; D unresolved. CDR1 SSHAT and CDR2 FNYEAQ come from the germline V gene (reference sequence). The CDR3 spans 12 residues. For the CDR3, the DNA is TGTGCTAGCAGCTTAGGTGGCGGCGTTTCCACCTTC. Translated: CASSLGGGVSTF.

The chain employs TRBV7-2 and TRBJ2-2, with D maybe TRBD2 (7 bases). The V end was cut by 0 bases, the J end by 4 bases, with 12 bases between. This CDR3 contains 16 residues. In germline, CDR1 is SGHTA, CDR2 FQGNSA. The CDR3 DNA sequence: TGTGCCAGCAGCTTAGCGGGGGGGGGCCGCACCGGGGAGCTGTTTTTT. It translates to CASSLAGGGRTGELFF.

The chain uses TRBV28 and TRBJ2-5, with a tentative D call TRBD1 (7 bases). The germline CDR1 and CDR2 sequences are MDHEN and SYDVKM. Trimming cost V 6 bases and J 5 bases, with 16 bases left between them. The CDR3 loop spans 14 amino acids. CDR3 in amino acids: CASSQGGQSETQYF. Here the CDR3 DNA reads TGTGCCAGCAGCCAGGGGGGACAGTCGGAGACCCAGTACTTC. The full variable domain, in which reference TRBV28 and TRBJ2-5 provide the parts outside the CDR3, is DVKVTQSSRYLVKRTGEKVFLECVQDMDHENMFWYRQDPGLGLRLIYFSYDVKMKEKGDIPEGYSVSREKKERFSLILESASTNQTSMYLCASSQGGQSETQYFGPGTRLLVL.

The DNA for the CDR3 is TGTGCCAGCAGTCCCAGGGACAGAGCTAATTCACCCCTCCACTTT. It codes for CASSPRDRANSPLHF. This chain connects TRBV11-2 to TRBJ1-6, with 7 bases matching TRBD1. The CDR3 is 15 residues long. V dropped 6 bases and J dropped 6; count of bases not matched to a gene: 8. CDR1 and CDR2 from the germline V gene are SGHAT and FQNNGV.

V usage is TRBV6-7 and J usage is TRBJ2-3, with TRBD2 matching over 10 bases. TRBV6-7 belongs to the ORF category, with a function that is uncertain. After removal of 4 bases from V and 4 bases from J, the junction contained 11 bases not matched to a gene. The CDR3 runs 17 residues. DNA of the CDR3: TGTGCCAGCAGTTCCCCCTGGAGCGGGGGGGCCTCAGATACGCAGTATTTT. Its protein product is CASSSPWSGGASDTQYF.

The rearrangement uses TRBV6-5 and TRBJ2-3, with 10 positions matching TRBD2. Losses at the gene ends were 4 bases for V and 1 base for J; bases not matched to a gene: 2. CDR3 length: 15 amino acids. The V gene's germline CDR1 is MNHEY and CDR2 SVGAGI. CDR3 nucleotide sequence: TGTGCCAGCAGTTTCACTAGCGGGGGCACAGATACGCAGTATTTT. Translated: CASSFTSGGTDTQYF.